These 13 T cell receptor beta chains were sequenced from one sample in a study of regulatory T cells in long-lasting Graves disease (dated by TCRdb to the early 2020s). The library relied on multiplex PCR. The instrument was an Illumina HiSeq 4000. CDR3 regions were amplified by Arm-PCR with iRepertoire HTBI primers to construct TCR beta libraries. The public reads were quality trimmed at Q25 with fastp and then assembled into clones with MiXCR by TCRdb, keeping productive beta chains. Entries that share a CDR3 protein sequence are merged under the most common genes and DNA. The sample yields hundreds of thousands of distinct CDR3 sequences; around a sixth were counted once. The top ten clones comprise 20% to 25% of the sample. Interpreted using the paper, the time point label stands for: newly diagnosed GD, antithyroid drugs for less than 3 months. RNA was extracted from PBMCs in TRIzol for both TCR sequencing and RNA sequencing.

This specimen was peripheral blood mononuclear cells (PBMCs), taken at new diagnosis, from a patient treated with antithyroid drugs. The origin of the receptors is a female donor with Graves disease.

This clonotype was detected many times. The chain employs TRBV6-1 and TRBJ1-2; D gene ambiguous. CDR1 and CDR2 (germline): MNHNS, SASEGT. Trimming removed 5 bases at V and 3 bases at J, with 16 bases between. This CDR3 has 15 residues. The CDR3 bases are TGTGCCAGCAGTCCAGTATCGGACGGATACTATGGCTACACCTTC. Residues: CASSPVSDGYYGYTF.

This clonotype was seen repeatedly, ten times or more. This chain uses TRBV6-2 or TRBV6-3 with TRBJ1-4; D is unresolved. Germline-derived CDR1 and CDR2 are MNHEY and SVGEGT. The CDR3 consists of 15 residues. V gave up 4 bases and J gave up 1 base, with 10 bases separating them. The chain's CDR3 is CASSSTVGTNEKLFF. CDR3 nucleotide sequence: TGTGCCAGCAGTTCCACTGTGGGAACTAATGAAAAACTGTTTTTT.

This clonotype has at least ten counts. The chain combines TRBV27 with TRBJ1-2, with 8 bases lining up with TRBD1. Germline CDR1 and CDR2: MNHEY and SMNVEV (reference sequence). The CDR3 is made up of 14 amino acids. V dropped 5 bases and J dropped 6; count of bases not matched to a gene: 8. The CDR3 spells CASSPRQGTDGYTF. CDR3 DNA: TGTGCCAGCAGTCCGAGACAGGGGACGGATGGCTACACCTTC.

As for this clonotype: Since a much larger clone is just one base distant, this may be a read error. The rearrangement links TRBV4-1 to TRBJ2-1; 9 positions agree with TRBD2. The V gene's germline CDR1 is MGHRA and CDR2 YSYEKL. V lost 3 bases, J lost 2 bases, and 8 bases stayed unmatched. This CDR3 contains 17 residues. The DNA of the CDR3 is TGCGCCAGCAGCCATAACGGACTAGCGCCTACCTACAATGAGCAGTTCTTC. Protein sequence: CASSHNGLAPTYNEQFF.

This clonotype showed up many times. The chain carries TRBV5-1 and TRBJ2-6, with a weak D call TRBD1 (5 bases). V lost 5 bases to trimming and J lost 0 bases, with 12 bases between them. Germline V gene sequence: CDR1 SGHRS, CDR2 YFSETQ. This CDR3 region has 16 residues. The CDR3 DNA is TGCGCCAGCAGTGAACAGGATGCCTCTGGGGCCAACGTCCTGACTTTC. This sequence encodes CASSEQDASGANVLTF. Combining the CDR3 with reference TRBV5-1 and TRBJ2-6 gives the whole variable domain KAGVTQTPRYLIKTRGQQVTLSCSPISGHRSVSWYQQTPGQGLQFLFEYFSETQRNKGNFPGRFSGRQFSNSRSEMNVSTLELGDSALYLCASSEQDASGANVLTFGAGSRLTVL.

This clonotype was observed a handful of times. The chain links TRBV27 to TRBJ2-1; D is unclear. Looked up from germline, CDR1 is MNHEY and CDR2 is SMNVEV (reference sequence). Between the trimmed V and J ends, which lost 6 bases and 9 bases, there was a span of 12 bases. This CDR3 has 12 residues. The CDR3 is CASRVGEGEQFF. In nucleotides, the CDR3 is TGTGCCAGCAGGGTTGGGGAAGGTGAGCAGTTCTTC.

The chain has TRBV7-2 and TRBJ2-1; tentative D call: TRBD2 (6 bases). This CDR3 is 13 amino acids long. The V gene lost 7 bases and the J gene lost 8 bases, with 15 bases spanning the gap. CDR1 is SGHTA and CDR2 is FQGNSA in the germline V gene. The CDR3 region has the DNA TGTGCCAGCACCCCGGGGACTCCAGATGAGCAGTTCTTC. The encoded protein is CASTPGTPDEQFF.

The sample holds many counts of this clonotype. This rearrangement joins TRBV6-1 to TRBJ1-1; possible D gene TRBD1, 5 bases. V was pared by 5 bases and J by 2 bases, with 12 bases between. CDR1 is MNHNS, CDR2 SASEGT, per germline. The CDR3 extends over 14 amino acids. As DNA, the CDR3 is TGTGCCAGCAGTAGTTGGACAAGAAACACTGAAGCTTTCTTT. It encodes CASSSWTRNTEAFF.

This clonotype showed up many times. V gene TRBV5-8 combines with J gene TRBJ2-7; D unclear. Deletions cut 2 bases from V and 2 bases from J, with 8 bases between. Germline V gene lookup returns CDR1 SGHTS and CDR2 YDEGEE. This CDR3 has 13 residues. The CDR3 DNA sequence: TGTGCCAGCAGCTTAGCCAGGACCTACGAGCAGTACTTC. Translating gives CASSLARTYEQYF.

For this clonotype: A single base separates this from a much larger clone, so it may be a read error. The chain has TRBV7-2 and TRBJ2-1, with D perhaps assigned TRBD1 or TRBD2 (5 bases each). Germline loops: CDR1 SGHTA, CDR2 FQGNSA. The CDR3 totals 13 residues. The DNA for the CDR3 is TGTGCCTGCAGCTTACAGTGGGACGGTGAGCAGTTCTTC. It encodes CACSLQWDGEQFF.

This clonotype was found many times. The V and J genes are TRBV29-1 and TRBJ2-2, with 7 bases matching TRBD1. The CDR3 runs to 15 residues. Germline-derived CDR1 and CDR2 are SQVTM and ANQGSEA. Unmatched junction bases numbered 13, after V lost 8 bases and J lost 4 bases. CDR3 sequence: CSFSPTGAGTGELFF. In nucleotides, the CDR3 is TGCAGCTTCTCGCCCACAGGGGCGGGCACCGGGGAGCTGTTTTTT.

The table lists this clonotype with many counts. The rearrangement links TRBV9 to TRBJ1-4; D is ambiguous. V lost 0 bases, J lost 0 bases, and 6 bases lay in between. This CDR3 has 15 amino acids. The germline V gene has CDR1 SGDLS and CDR2 YYNGEE. Written as DNA, the CDR3 is TGTGCCAGCAGCGTAGTTGGCACAACTAATGAAAAACTGTTTTTT. Translation: CASSVVGTTNEKLFF. Looking up the rest from reference TRBV9 and TRBJ1-4 gives the full variable domain: DSGVTQTPKHLITATGQRVTLRCSPRSGDLSVYWYQQSLDQGLQFLIQYYNGEERAKGNILERFSAQQFPDLHSELNLSSLELGDSALYFCASSVVGTTNEKLFFGSGTQLSVL.

The rearrangement joins TRBV27 to TRBJ2-1, with 7 bases aligning to TRBD1. V shed 8 bases and J 1 base; nucleotides not matched to a gene: 5. The length of the CDR3 is 14 residues. In germline, CDR1 is MNHEY, CDR2 SMNVEV (reference sequence). CDR3 nucleotides: TGTGCCAGCGCAAGGGACAGTTCCTACAATGAGCAGTTCTTC. Translated, it gives CASARDSSYNEQFF.